This T cell receptor beta chain was identified in a study of T cell changes during pregnancy in multiple sclerosis (dated by TCRdb to about 2019). Looking at the study overall: In women with multiple sclerosis, the researchers looked at how the T cell repertoire shifted as pregnancy progressed.

Receptor libraries were prepared by the immunoSEQ multiplex PCR assay. Entries here come from immuneACCESS through TCRdb and include only in-frame sequences with V and J called. Some clones fail to appear in such tables; in the studies checked, an unresolved V gene covers under half of the shortfall, and the cause of the remainder is unknown. This sample comprises more than 20,000 clones, approximately 95% of them detected only once. Of the sample, roughly 7% is held by the ten largest clones. CDR1 and CDR2 were assigned from the germline V gene as MDHEN and SYDVKM. Relative to germline, V is 2 bases shorter and J is 15 bases shorter, with 20 bases between their ends. The CDR3 measures 14 amino acids from cysteine to phenylalanine. The retained sequence is limited to the CDR3, 42 bases, with the frame set at the first base. On this clone itself: The specificity of this receptor is unknown. No base quality information exists; no much larger clone differs at one position.

The rearrangement combines TRBV28 with TRBJ2-1, with TRBD1 as a weak D call on 5 bases. Here the sequenced sample was CD8+ T cells from peripheral blood mononuclear cells, taken in the third trimester of pregnancy. The sequence came from a female donor with multiple sclerosis, enrolled in a pregnancy study. For the CDR3, the sequence is CASSLRRGVWKRFF. In nucleotides, the sequence is TGTGCCAGCAGTTTACGAAGGGGCGTATGGAAGCGGTTCTTC.